The T cell receptor (beta chain) under discussion was sequenced for a study of tissue T cells after allogeneic stem cell transplantation. Whole-study findings and limits: Motif-based clustering found tissue-specific repertoire signatures shared across patients, though few clones were shared. Anatomically similar tissues had similar TCR repertoires within each patient. Some tissue clones might be persisting host cells; their alloreactivity or antigen specificity was not determined. Only a limited share of tissue TCRs appeared in blood or spleen.

In the case of this clone: Its target is not known. Germline and genes here are mouse. The read ends 1 residue before the CDR3 terminus; that terminus is restored from the germline J gene.

Documented time point: mouse harvest day 7 after allogeneic transplant. Mouse grafts combined 10^7 T-cell-depleted bone marrow cells with 10^6 splenic CD5+ T cells. Clones were read by immunoSEQ multiplex PCR, and TCRdb kept only the in-frame ones, dropping some. Found here are roughly 9,000 clones, around 48% of them singletons; the top ten hold 7% to 7.5%. V dropped 1 base and J dropped 5 bases, with 3 bases sitting between them. The CDR3 length is 12 residues. Germline assignment: CDR1 GFQATS and CDR2 STVNSAI. Sequenced material: gut tissue. V and J are TRBV20 and TRBJ1-6; D call uncertain. TRBJ1-6 is annotated as an ORF whose role is uncertain. The sequence was obtained from a female BALB/c mouse given C57BL/6 T cells with graft-versus-host disease after an allogeneic hematopoietic cell transplant. Incomplete CDR3 DNA: TGTGGTGCTAGGGGCAATAATTCGCCCCTCTAC. It encodes CGARGNNSPLY. In full, the CDR3 is CGARGNNSPLYF.